A selection of T cell receptor beta chains follows, all from one sample in a study of siplizumab effects on memory and regulatory T cells. TCRdb keeps only in-frame clones here, not all; method: immunoSEQ multiplex PCR. Of fewer than 85,000 clones listed, over 90% are singletons. The sequencing sample was made of CD8+ T cells sorted from blood. The receptors were sampled from a human donor in good health. Both conserved end residues are part of each CDR3. D genes are given only for firm matches. Not every row has a clone size; where given, it reads once, few, many or a size class.

NA NA TRBJ2-5 TRBV15 CATSRERRHQETQYF TGTGCCACCAGCAGAGAGAGACGCCACCAAGAGACCCAGTACTTC
TRBD2 NA TRBJ2-3 TRBV5-4 CASSPLAGETDTQYF TGTGCCAGCAGCCCACTAGCGGGAGAGACAGATACGCAGTATTTT
NA NA TRBJ2-2 TRBV19 CASSLRQFTGELFF TGTGCCAGTAGCTTACGGCAATTCACCGGGGAGCTGTTTTTT
NA NA TRBJ2-7 TRBV29-1 CSVLMDFGYEQYF TGCAGCGTCCTTATGGACTTCGGGTACGAGCAGTACTTC
NA NA TRBJ1-1 TRBV5-1 CASSLEGTNTEAFF TGCGCCAGCAGCTTGGAGGGGACGAACACTGAAGCTTTCTTT
TRBD1 NA TRBJ1-1 TRBV6-6 CASNTGVGTEAFF TGTGCCAGCAACACAGGGGTTGGCACTGAAGCTTTCTTT
NA NA TRBJ2-7 TRBV30 CACKTNYYEQYF TGTGCCTGTAAAACAAACTACTACGAGCAGTACTTC
NA NA TRBJ2-7 TRBV7-6 CASSFGGMYSNKSYEQYF TGTGCCAGCAGCTTTGGCGGGATGTACTCAAATAAATCCTACGAGCAGTACTTC
NA NA TRBJ1-1 TRBV4-2 CASSQESGQRNTEAFF TGTGCCAGCAGCCAAGAAAGTGGACAGCGGAACACTGAAGCTTTCTTT
TRBD2 NA TRBJ2-1 TRBV10-1 CASSERMAGGNNEQFF TGCGCCAGCAGTGAACGTATGGCGGGAGGGAACAATGAGCAGTTCTTC
TRBD2 NA TRBJ2-7 TRBV10-3 CAISRTGAGGNYEQYF TGTGCCATTTCTCGGACCGGCGCGGGAGGGAACTACGAGCAGTACTTC
NA NA TRBJ1-3 TRBV29-1 CSVRVVEGGNTIYF TGCAGCGTTCGGGTCGTGGAAGGAGGAAACACCATATATTTT
NA NA TRBJ2-3 TRBV21-1 CASSKKTTSGRQSYTDTQYF TGTGCCAGCAGCAAAAAGACCACTAGCGGGAGGCAATCTTACACAGATACGCAGTATTTT
NA NA TRBJ2-7 TRBV27 CASSLNRPLGAPYSYEQYF TGTGCCAGCAGTTTAAATCGACCTCTGGGGGCCCCTTACTCCTACGAGCAGTACTTC
NA NA TRBJ1-5 TRBV5-6 CASSSGASNQPQHF TGTGCCAGCAGCTCAGGGGCTAGCAATCAGCCCCAGCATTTT
TRBD2 NA TRBJ2-5 TRBV27 CASSTGLAGPFQETQYF TGTGCCAGCAGTACGGGACTAGCGGGTCCGTTCCAAGAGACCCAGTACTTC
NA NA TRBJ2-3 TRBV27 CASSLRRGLTDTQYF TGTGCCAGCAGTTTAAGGAGGGGGCTCACAGATACGCAGTATTTT
NA NA TRBJ2-3 TRBV18 CASSDQGDTDTQYF TGTGCCAGCTCAGACCAGGGAGACACAGATACGCAGTATTTT
NA NA TRBJ2-3 TRBV7-6 CASSLERNPTGDTQYF TGTGCCAGCAGCTTAGAACGCAACCCCACGGGGGATACGCAGTATTTT
NA once TRBJ1-5 TRBV7-8 CASSLYGSQPQHF TGTGCCAGCAGCTTATACGGGTCTCAGCCCCAGCATTTT
NA few TRBJ2-3 TRBV6-5 CASRTKAGRVDTQYF TGTGCCAGCAGGACGAAGGCCGGCAGGGTAGATACGCAGTATTTT
TRBD1 NA TRBJ1-2 TRBV19 CASFPGTGFSYGYTF TGTGCCAGTTTTCCCGGGACAGGGTTCTCCTATGGCTACACCTTC
NA NA TRBJ2-3 TRBV7-9 CASSSIWATDTQYF TGTGCCAGCAGCTCAATCTGGGCCACAGATACGCAGTATTTT
NA NA TRBJ2-7 TRBV29-1 CSVAANDYEQYF TGCAGCGTTGCAGCAAATGACTACGAGCAGTACTTC
NA NA TRBJ2-7 TRBV27 CATAWQGSSYEQYF TGTGCCACCGCGTGGCAGGGGAGCTCCTACGAGCAGTACTTC
NA NA TRBJ1-1 TRBV7-8 CASSGRMGDTEAFF TGTGCCAGCAGCGGAAGGATGGGTGACACTGAAGCTTTCTTT
NA NA TRBJ2-1 TRBV10-1 CASSESGTINEQFF TGCGCCAGCAGTGAGTCGGGAACCATCAATGAGCAGTTCTTC
NA NA TRBJ2-3 TRBV7-8 CASSFAWGNRASTDTQYF TGTGCCAGCAGCTTTGCGTGGGGGAACAGGGCCTCCACAGATACGCAGTATTTT
NA NA TRBJ1-1 TRBV9 CASSLILDDLNTEAFF TGTGCCAGCAGCCTAATCTTGGACGACCTGAACACTGAAGCTTTCTTT
NA NA TRBJ2-1 TRBV29-1 CSVEEGEVEQFF TGCAGCGTTGAGGAGGGAGAGGTTGAGCAGTTCTTC
NA NA TRBJ1-5 TRBV7-9 CASSIGGANQPQHF TGTGCCAGCAGCATAGGGGGGGCCAATCAGCCCCAGCATTTT
NA NA TRBJ2-5 TRBV7-6 CASSLGDETQYF TGTGCCAGCAGCTTAGGGGACGAGACCCAGTACTTC
NA once TRBJ2-7 TRBV19 CASSIGSEQYF TGTGCCAGTAGTATAGGGTCCGAGCAGTACTTC
NA NA TRBJ2-2 TRBV27 CASSLMGIGELFF TGTGCCAGCAGTTTAATGGGGATCGGGGAGCTGTTTTTT
TRBD2 NA TRBJ2-2 TRBV2 CASRATSGWTGELFF TGTGCCAGCAGGGCGACTAGCGGGTGGACCGGGGAGCTGTTTTTT
TRBD2 NA TRBJ2-7 TRBV11-2 CASSPFRTSDHEQYF TGTGCCAGCAGCCCCTTCCGGACTAGCGACCACGAGCAGTACTTC
NA NA TRBJ1-3 TRBV5-6 CASSLAGIGTGNTIYF TGTGCCAGCAGCTTGGCAGGAATCGGTACTGGAAACACCATATATTTT
NA NA TRBJ2-7 TRBV28 CASSLPVGSAYEQYF TGTGCCAGCAGTTTACCCGTGGGATCCGCCTATGAGCAGTACTTC
TRBD2 NA TRBJ2-1 TRBV6-1 CASSEAAGGRNEQFF TGTGCCAGCAGTGAAGCGGCGGGAGGTCGGAATGAGCAGTTCTTC
NA NA TRBJ2-7 TRBV7-2 CASSLFSSGGGYEQYF TGTGCCAGCAGCTTATTTAGTAGCGGAGGTGGGTACGAGCAGTACTTC
NA NA TRBJ2-7 TRBV11-2 CASSLVNWGEQYF TGTGCCAGCAGCTTAGTAAACTGGGGCGAGCAGTACTTC
NA NA TRBJ2-7 TRBV7-8 CASSSGIRNEQYF TGTGCCAGCAGCTCGGGTATACGGAACGAGCAGTACTTC
TRBD2 NA TRBJ2-7 TRBV27 CASSPGTSGYEQYF TGTGCCAGCAGTCCTGGGACTAGCGGATACGAGCAGTACTTC
NA NA TRBJ2-1 TRBV6-5 CASSYAGEREQFF TGTGCCAGCAGTTACGCCGGGGAGCGGGAGCAGTTCTTC
TRBD2 NA TRBJ2-1 TRBV7-6 CASFSASGSPGNNEQFF TGTGCCAGCTTTTCGGCTAGCGGGTCACCTGGGAACAATGAGCAGTTCTTC
TRBD1 few TRBJ1-2 TRBV27 CASSGTAGGNYGYTF TGTGCCAGCAGTGGGACCGCAGGGGGCAACTATGGCTACACCTTC
NA NA TRBJ2-5 TRBV6-6 CASSRGREAETQYF TGTGCCAGCAGCAGGGGGCGGGAGGCGGAGACCCAGTACTTC
TRBD2 NA TRBJ2-3 TRBV28 CASSFLAGGSTDTQYF TGTGCCAGCAGTTTCTTAGCGGGAGGCTCCACAGATACGCAGTATTTT
NA few TRBJ1-5 TRBV4-1 CASSLIGGNQPQHF TGCGCCAGCAGCCTAATAGGAGGGAATCAGCCCCAGCATTTT
NA NA TRBJ2-7 TRBV28 CASSTRQLSYEQYF TGTGCCAGCAGTACTAGACAGCTCTCCTACGAGCAGTACTTC
NA NA TRBJ2-2 TRBV4-1 CASSQALDRELFF TGCGCCAGCAGCCAAGCTTTGGACCGGGAGCTGTTTTTT
NA NA TRBJ2-7 TRBV29-1 CSVEESGYEQYF TGCAGCGTTGAAGAGAGCGGGTACGAGCAGTACTTC